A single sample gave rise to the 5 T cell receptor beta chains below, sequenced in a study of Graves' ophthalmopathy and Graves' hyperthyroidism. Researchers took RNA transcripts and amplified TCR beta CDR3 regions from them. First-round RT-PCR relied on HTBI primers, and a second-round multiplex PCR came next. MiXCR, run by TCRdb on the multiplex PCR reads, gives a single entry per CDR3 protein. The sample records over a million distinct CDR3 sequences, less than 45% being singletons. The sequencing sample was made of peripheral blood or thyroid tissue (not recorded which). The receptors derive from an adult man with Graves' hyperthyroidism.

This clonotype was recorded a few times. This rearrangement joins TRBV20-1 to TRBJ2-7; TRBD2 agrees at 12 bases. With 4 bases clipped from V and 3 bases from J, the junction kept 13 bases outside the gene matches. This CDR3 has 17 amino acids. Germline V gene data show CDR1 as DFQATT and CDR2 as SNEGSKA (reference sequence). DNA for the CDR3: TGCAGTGCTAACAACAATTTGGGGACTAGCGGGTACTACGAGCAGTACTTC. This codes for CSANNNLGTSGYYEQYF.

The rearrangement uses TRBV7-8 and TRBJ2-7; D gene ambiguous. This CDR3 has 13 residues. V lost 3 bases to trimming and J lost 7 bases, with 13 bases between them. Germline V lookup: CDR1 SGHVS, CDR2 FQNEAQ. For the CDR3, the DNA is TGTGCCAGCAGCTTTAGCCGGCCGGTGGAGCAGTACTTC. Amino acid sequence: CASSFSRPVEQYF.

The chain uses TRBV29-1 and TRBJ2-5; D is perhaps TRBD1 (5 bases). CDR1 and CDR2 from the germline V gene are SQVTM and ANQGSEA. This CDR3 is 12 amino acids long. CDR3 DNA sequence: TGCAGAGACTCACAGGCCCAAGAGACCCAGTACTTC. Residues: CRDSQAQETQYF. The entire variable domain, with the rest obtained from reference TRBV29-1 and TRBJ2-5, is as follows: SAVISQKPSRDICQRGTSLTIQCQVDSQVTMMFWYRQQPGQSLTLIATANQGSEATYESGFVIDKFPISRPNLTFSTLTVSNMSPEDSSIYLCRDSQAQETQYFGPGTRLLVL.

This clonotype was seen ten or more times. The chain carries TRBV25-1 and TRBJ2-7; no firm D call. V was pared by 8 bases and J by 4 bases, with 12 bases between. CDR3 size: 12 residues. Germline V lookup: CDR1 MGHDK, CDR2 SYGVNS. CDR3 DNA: TGTGCCAGCCAAGGCAGAGAGTACGAGCAGTACTTC. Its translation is CASQGREYEQYF.

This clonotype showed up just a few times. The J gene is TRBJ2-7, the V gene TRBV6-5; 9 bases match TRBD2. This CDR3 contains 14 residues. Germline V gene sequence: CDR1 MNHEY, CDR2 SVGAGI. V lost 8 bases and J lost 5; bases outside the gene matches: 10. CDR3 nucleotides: TGTGCCAGCTTAAACGGCGGGGGGGCGGACGAGCAGTACTTC. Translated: CASLNGGGADEQYF.